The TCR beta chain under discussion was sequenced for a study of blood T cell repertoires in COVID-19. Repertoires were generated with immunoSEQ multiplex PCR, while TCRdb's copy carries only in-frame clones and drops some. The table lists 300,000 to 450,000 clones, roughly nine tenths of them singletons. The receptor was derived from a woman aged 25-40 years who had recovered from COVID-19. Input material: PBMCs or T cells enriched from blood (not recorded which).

Here the CDR3 DNA reads TGTGCCAGCAGTCGACACGCTAACTATGGCTACACCTTC. Its protein product is CASSRHANYGYTF. This rearrangement joins TRBV14 to TRBJ1-2; D is unresolved. In germline, CDR1 is SGHDN, CDR2 FVKESK. This CDR3 is 13 amino acids long. Trimming left V 6 bases short and J 0 bases short, with 8 bases between. Supplemented by reference TRBV14 and TRBJ1-2, the full variable domain reads EAGVTQFPSHSVIEKGQTVTLRCDPISGHDNLYWYRRVMGKEIKFLLHFVKESKQDESGMPNNRFLAERTGGTYSTLKVQPAELEDSGVYFCASSRHANYGYTFGSGTRLTVV.